These T cell receptor beta chains were read from a single sample in a study of blood T cell repertoires in COVID-19. Sequenced by immunoSEQ multiplex PCR; TCRdb stores in-frame clones only, minus some. Among a few hundred thousand clones listed, around 83% were seen once. Sequenced material: peripheral blood. These receptors all come from a middle-aged man who had recovered from COVID-19. The CDR3 runs from the conserved cysteine through the conserved F or W. A D gene is named only where the DNA matches it firmly.

V	D	J	DNA	CDR3
TRBV18	NA	TRBJ2-5	TGTGCCAGCTCACCACCTGGGACACACTACCAAGAGACCCAGTACTTC	CASSPPGTHYQETQYF
TRBV6-7	TRBD1	TRBJ1-2	TGTGCCAGCAGTACACGAACCGAGGACAGGGGGAATGGCTACACCTTC	CASSTRTEDRGNGYTF
TRBV6-6	NA	TRBJ2-3	TGTGCCAGCATGCGAGGGCCCGGGGATACGCAGTATTTT	CASMRGPGDTQYF
TRBV27	TRBD1	TRBJ1-4	TGTGCCAGCAGTCCCCATGGACAGGGGTACAATGAAAAACTGTTTTTT	CASSPHGQGYNEKLFF
TRBV7-2	NA	TRBJ2-1	TGTGCCAGCAGTTACCCCGGGAGAGGTTACAATGAGCAGTTCTTC	CASSYPGRGYNEQFF
TRBV27	TRBD2	TRBJ2-7	TGTGCCAGCAGTCTGTTTCTAGCGGGAGGGTACGAGCAGTACTTC	CASSLFLAGGYEQYF
TRBV10-1	NA	TRBJ2-7	TGCGCCAGCAGTGACTTGGTCGACACCTACTTC	CASSDLVDTYF
TRBV4-3	NA	TRBJ2-3	TGCGCCAGCAGCCAAGATCCCCGGAGGGGGGGGTCAGATACGCAGTATTTT	CASSQDPRRGGSDTQYF
TRBV7-2	NA	TRBJ2-1	TGTGCCAGCAGCTCGCCGGTCGAGCAGTTCTTC	CASSSPVEQFF
TRBV29-1	NA	TRBJ1-6	TGCAGCGTTACCGTTAGTGGTGTAAATTCACCCCTCCACTTT	CSVTVSGVNSPLHF